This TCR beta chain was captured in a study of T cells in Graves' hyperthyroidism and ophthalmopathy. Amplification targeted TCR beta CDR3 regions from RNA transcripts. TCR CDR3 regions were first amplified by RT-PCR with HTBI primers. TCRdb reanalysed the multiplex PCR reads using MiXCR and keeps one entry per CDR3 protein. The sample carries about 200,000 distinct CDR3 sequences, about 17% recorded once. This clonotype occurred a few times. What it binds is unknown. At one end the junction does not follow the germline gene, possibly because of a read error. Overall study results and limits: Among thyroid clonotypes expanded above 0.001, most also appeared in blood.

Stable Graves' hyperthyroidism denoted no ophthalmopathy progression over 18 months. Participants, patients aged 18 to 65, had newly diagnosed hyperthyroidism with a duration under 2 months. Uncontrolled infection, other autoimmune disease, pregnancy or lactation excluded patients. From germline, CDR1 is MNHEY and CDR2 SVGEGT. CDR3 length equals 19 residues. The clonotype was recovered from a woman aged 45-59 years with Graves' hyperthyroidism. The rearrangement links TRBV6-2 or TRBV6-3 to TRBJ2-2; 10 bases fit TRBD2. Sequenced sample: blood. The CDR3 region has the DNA TGTGCCAGCAGTTCCACTAGCGGGACTCGTTTTGGGGTAACCGGGGAGCCGTTTTTT. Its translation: CASSSTSGTRFGVTGEPFF.